This section outlines one T cell receptor (beta chain) sequence together with its context. The sample comes from a study of blood T cell repertoires in COVID-19. Method: immunoSEQ multiplex PCR; TCRdb's copy keeps in-frame clones and lacks some. The sample comprises around 62,000 clones, 80% to 95% of which are singletons, and 2.9% rests with the top ten. Germline values: CDR1 MDHEN, CDR2 SYDVKM. The CDR3 runs 15 residues. V gave up 2 bases and J gave up 0 bases, with 8 bases separating them. The source material was peripheral blood. The V gene is TRBV28, the J gene TRBJ1-5, with D possibly matching TRBD1 (5 bases). This TCR was recovered from a man in his 70s with active COVID-19. CDR3 in DNA: TGTGCCAGCAGTTTACCCGACAGTAGCAATCAGCCCCAGCATTTT. Amino acids: CASSLPDSSNQPQHF.